This TCR beta chain emerged from a study of T cell responses to AZD1222 COVID-19 vaccine. The method was immunoSEQ multiplex PCR; TCRdb's version includes in-frame clones alone and lacks a portion of them. The sample has tens of thousands of clones; more than 75% are singletons. Unmatched junction bases numbered 10, after V lost 0 bases and J lost 4 bases. Per the germline V gene, CDR1 is MNHEY and CDR2 is SVGEGT. This CDR3 comprises 19 residues. Source: peripheral blood, taken on day 0 of AZD1222 vaccination. The chain recombines TRBV6-2 or TRBV6-3 with TRBJ2-1; TRBD2 aligns across 12 bases. The clonotype comes from an adult in good health. Here the CDR3 DNA reads TGTGCCAGCAGTTACTCGATGGCTAGCGGGGGGGCCTGGTACAATGAGCAGTTCTTC. This translates into CASSYSMASGGAWYNEQFF.